This T cell receptor beta chain is drawn from a study of cytomegalovirus exposure and HLA in healthy donors. General study points: An assumption of roughly uniform sequencing depth across donors underlay the presence/absence analyses. Highly shared variants forming one cluster were likely a sequencing artifact. A later analysis associated around 17,000 TCR beta sequences with HLA alleles at a 0.05 false discovery rate. Later work found that TCR association rates differed between HLA loci; DRB1 had the most and HLA-C the fewest.

Germline loops: CDR1 MDHEN, CDR2 SYDVKM. The CDR3 loop spans 16 amino acids. V lost 5 bases, J lost 2 bases, and 5 bases stayed unmatched. The PCR ran on 60 Vbeta and 13 Jbeta primers. Assay: immunoSEQ multiplex PCR; the TCRdb copy retains only in-frame clones and omits some. The top ten clones hold approximately 4.8% of a sample with approximately 200,000 clones, 70% to 75% of them seen once. Concerning this clone itself: Antigen specificity is unknown.

Sequencing used PBMCs. The chain couples TRBV28 to TRBJ2-7, with 14 bases lining up with TRBD2. This TCR was sampled from a man aged 25-45 years in good health and CMV-seropositive. The CDR3 nucleotides are TGTGCCAGCAGTCCACCGGGACTAGCGGGAGCCTACGAGCAGTACTTC. It codes for CASSPPGLAGAYEQYF. The full variable domain, in which reference TRBV28 and TRBJ2-7 provide the parts outside the CDR3, is DVKVTQSSRYLVKRTGEKVFLECVQDMDHENMFWYRQDPGLGLRLIYFSYDVKMKEKGDIPEGYSVSREKKERFSLILESASTNQTSMYLCASSPPGLAGAYEQYFGPGTRLTVT.